Shown below are 26 T cell receptor beta chains from a single sample sequenced in a study of blood T cell dynamics during melanoma immunotherapy. Data came from immunoSEQ multiplex PCR; TCRdb stores just in-frame clones and leaves some out. The table lists about 10,000 clones, about 85% of them singletons. This sample's time point: week 3, after first cycle of checkpoint inhibitor. Here the sequenced sample was blood, taken from a patient treated with checkpoint blockade. The receptors shown here come from a human donor with melanoma.

Only one count was recorded for this clone. The chain uses TRBV2 and TRBJ1-5, with TRBD1 matching 8 bases. The CDR3 contains 14 residues. Germline CDR1 reads SNHLY; CDR2 reads FYNNEI. Trimming cost V 7 bases and J 3 bases; bases outside gene matches: 5. In DNA form, the CDR3 reads TGTGCCAGCAACCCGACAGGGGACAATCAGCCCCAGCATTTT. It yields the protein CASNPTGDNQPQHF.

The gene calls are TRBV5-1 and TRBJ1-2; 9 bases align to TRBD1. CDR1 is SGHRS and CDR2 is YFSETQ in the germline V gene. The V gene end was trimmed by 3 bases and the J gene end by 3 bases; junction bases not matched to a gene: 0. The CDR3 is 13 amino acids. Here the CDR3 reads CASSWTGDYGYTF. In DNA, the CDR3 is TGCGCCAGCAGCTGGACAGGGGACTATGGCTACACCTTC.

J is TRBJ2-3 and V is TRBV7-8; 16 nucleotides line up with TRBD2. Germline V CDR1 and CDR2: SGHVS, FQNEAQ. The CDR3 loop spans 20 amino acids. Trimming at V came to 3 bases and at J to 3 bases, leaving 12 bases not matched to a gene. CDR3 in DNA: TGTGCCAGCAGCTTGACGGGACTAGCGGGAGGGAATTTTGGTACAGATACGCAGTATTTT. This gives the protein CASSLTGLAGGNFGTDTQYF.

The chain is built from TRBV5-4 and TRBJ1-1; TRBD1 is a possible D gene (6 bases). This CDR3 contains 17 residues. Germline CDR1 is SGHNT and CDR2 is YYREEE (reference sequence). Trimming cost V 4 bases and J 0 bases, with 19 bases left between them. The CDR3 nucleotides read TGTGCCAGCAGCATGGGCGCGGGGGCTGGGGTGAACACTGAAGCTTTCTTT. As protein: CASSMGAGAGVNTEAFF.

In DNA form, the CDR3 reads TGTGCCAGCAGTGAAGCGAACAGGAACACTGAAGCTTTCTTT. Encoded protein: CASSEANRNTEAFF. The V call is TRBV6-1, the J call TRBJ1-1; the D is unclear. Between the trimmed V and J ends, which lost 0 bases and 1 base, there was a span of 6 bases. Germline V lookup: CDR1 MNHNS, CDR2 SASEGT. The CDR3 covers 14 residues.

The table lists this clone with a count of one. This chain links TRBV7-3 with TRBJ2-2, with D perhaps TRBD1 (7 bases). The V end was cut by 5 bases, the J end by 3 bases, with 16 bases between. The CDR3 consists of 16 residues. Germline V gene sequence: CDR1 SGHTA, CDR2 FQGTGA. The CDR3 coding sequence is TGTGCCAGCAGCCGAGGAGGGGGCGCGGACACCGGGGAGCTGTTTTTT. Translated: CASSRGGGADTGELFF.

This clone was found a few times. The rearrangement uses TRBV7-9 and TRBJ1-1, with TRBD1 as a possible D gene (6 bases). Trimming took off 5 bases at V and 0 bases at J, with 10 bases between the two ends. The CDR3 runs 14 residues. CDR1 is SEHNR, CDR2 FQNEAQ, per germline (reference sequence). The DNA of the CDR3 is TGTGCCAGCAGCACTACAGGGATGAACACTGAAGCTTTCTTT. As protein: CASSTTGMNTEAFF.

This clone was counted a few times. The genes are TRBV2 and TRBJ1-5, with D unresolved. Germline V gene sequence: CDR1 SNHLY, CDR2 FYNNEI. The CDR3 runs to 13 residues. Trimming pared 6 bases from V and 3 bases from J, leaving 9 bases between. The CDR3 is CASSEAINQPQHF. The CDR3 DNA is TGTGCCAGCAGCGAGGCGATCAATCAGCCCCAGCATTTT.

This chain connects TRBV12-5 to TRBJ1-2; unclear D gene. Per the germline V gene, CDR1 is LGHNT and CDR2 is FRNRAP. This CDR3 spans 13 amino acids. The CDR3 loop is CANGPGDNYGYTF. The DNA of the CDR3 is TGTGCCAATGGTCCCGGGGATAACTATGGCTACACCTTC.

This chain connects TRBV4-2 to TRBJ2-5; no reliable D call. Germline V gene sequence: CDR1 LGHNA, CDR2 YNFKEQ. V lost 1 base and J 5 bases, leaving 11 bases between the germline ends. The CDR3 extends over 14 amino acids. CDR3 coding DNA: TGTGCCAGCAGCCAAGGTGCAGCTCTGGAGACCCAGTACTTC. Amino acid sequence: CASSQGAALETQYF.

The chain couples TRBV18 to TRBJ2-1; D gene unclear. This CDR3 is 16 amino acids long. Germline V gives CDR1 KGHSH, CDR2 LQKENI. With 0 bases removed from V and 0 bases from J, the gap between germline ends came to 9 bases. The CDR3 DNA reads TGTGCCAGCTCACCACCGGTCAGGAGCTCCTACAATGAGCAGTTCTTC. Its protein product is CASSPPVRSSYNEQFF.

J is TRBJ2-7 and V is TRBV28; possibly TRBD1 or TRBD2 for D (5 bases each). Trimming removed 2 bases from V and 7 bases from J, with 18 bases in between. From germline, CDR1 is MDHEN and CDR2 SYDVKM. The CDR3 sequence is 15 residues long. For the CDR3, the DNA is TGTGCCAGCAGTTTAGTCCGGGACGGCACTAAGGAGCAGTACTTC. Its protein product is CASSLVRDGTKEQYF. Full variable domain (rest looked up from reference TRBV28 and TRBJ2-7): DVKVTQSSRYLVKRTGEKVFLECVQDMDHENMFWYRQDPGLGLRLIYFSYDVKMKEKGDIPEGYSVSREKKERFSLILESASTNQTSMYLCASSLVRDGTKEQYFGPGTRLTVT.

This sequence joins TRBV11-2 and TRBJ2-7; D is perhaps TRBD1 (6 bases). The CDR3 extends over 15 amino acids. The V gene's germline CDR1 is SGHAT and CDR2 FQNNGV. The V end lost 4 bases, the J end lost 0 bases, and 13 bases lay between the germline ends. The CDR3 here is CASSSDRDNSYEQYF. In nucleotides, the CDR3 is TGTGCCAGCAGCTCAGACCGGGACAACTCCTACGAGCAGTACTTC.

The chain couples TRBV6-5 to TRBJ2-5; D may be TRBD1 or TRBD2 (5 bases each). Trimming took 5 bases from V and 5 from J, leaving 12 bases between them. Germline lookup yields CDR1 MNHEY and CDR2 SVGAGI. CDR3 size: 13 residues. CDR3 nucleotides: TGTGCCAGCAGTCGGGACCGGGGCGAGACCCAGTACTTC. Residues: CASSRDRGETQYF.

This clone is a singleton in its sample. This chain connects TRBV2 to TRBJ2-1, with 7 positions matching TRBD2. The length of the CDR3 is 15 residues. CDR1 and CDR2 (germline): SNHLY, FYNNEI. V gave up 4 bases and J gave up 5 bases; unmatched junction bases: 8. The CDR3, as DNA: TGTGCCAGCAGTGCATCGCGGGAGCCCCACAATGAGCAGTTCTTC. Translation: CASSASREPHNEQFF.

The genes are TRBV28 and TRBJ1-2; a weak D match, TRBD1 (5 bases). The CDR3 covers 15 residues. The ends were cut back, 2 bases at V and 1 base at J, with 11 bases in the middle. The germline gives CDR1 MDHEN, CDR2 SYDVKM. The CDR3 sequence: CASSLGTYDNYGYTF. The CDR3 DNA sequence: TGTGCCAGCAGTTTAGGGACTTATGATAACTATGGCTACACCTTC.

The chain joins TRBV7-8 to TRBJ2-1, with D perhaps matching TRBD1 or TRBD2 (5 bases each). The CDR3 contains 15 residues. Trimming removed 3 bases at V and 2 bases at J, with 11 bases between. Per the germline V gene, CDR1 is SGHVS and CDR2 is FQNEAQ. The CDR3 DNA is TGTGCCAGCAGCTTCCGGGACCACACCTACAATGAGCAGTTCTTC. It encodes CASSFRDHTYNEQFF. The entire variable domain, with the rest obtained from reference TRBV7-8 and TRBJ2-1, is as follows: GAGVSQSPRYKVAKRGQDVALRCDPISGHVSLFWYQQALGQGPEFLTYFQNEAQLDKSGLPSDRFFAERPEGSVSTLKIQRTQQEDSAVYLCASSFRDHTYNEQFFGPGTRLTVL.

This chain connects TRBV4-1 to TRBJ2-3; 9 bases map to TRBD2. The CDR3 runs 17 residues. With V trimmed by 1 base and J by 5 bases, 10 bases remained unmatched. CDR1 MGHRA and CDR2 YSYEKL come from the germline V gene. CDR3 loop: CASSQGGGRAVGDTQYF. The CDR3, as DNA: TGCGCCAGCAGCCAAGGGGGCGGGAGGGCCGTTGGAGATACGCAGTATTTT.

The chain is built from TRBV7-8 and TRBJ2-7, with D unclear. The CDR3 runs 12 residues. The germline V gene encodes CDR1 SGHVS and CDR2 FQNEAQ. Between the trimmed V and J ends, which lost 1 base and 4 bases, there was a span of 5 bases. CDR3 in amino acids: CASSLVGYEQYF. The CDR3 DNA sequence: TGTGCCAGCAGCTTAGTGGGATACGAGCAGTACTTC.

This clone was counted a single time. The J gene is TRBJ2-3, the V gene TRBV18; D is possibly TRBD1 or TRBD2 (6 bases each). The germline V gene encodes CDR1 KGHSH and CDR2 LQKENI. The V end was cut by 2 bases, the J end by 12 bases, with 18 bases between. This CDR3 has 14 residues. The CDR3 DNA reads TGTGCCAGCTCACCAGGAGGGGGGACTGGGCGACAGTATTTT. This gives the protein CASSPGGGTGRQYF.

The chain employs TRBV6-5 and TRBJ1-2; 7 bases fit TRBD1. With 5 bases clipped from V and 8 bases from J, the junction kept 11 bases outside the gene matches. Germline V gene lookup returns CDR1 MNHEY and CDR2 SVGAGI. This CDR3 spans 14 amino acids. The CDR3 sequence is CASSDRAPMEGYTF. In DNA form, the CDR3 reads TGTGCCAGCAGTGACAGGGCCCCCATGGAGGGCTACACCTTC.

This chain links TRBV6-1 with TRBJ1-1, with 8 positions matching TRBD1. This CDR3 is built from 14 residues. Unmatched junction bases numbered 6, after V lost 5 bases and J lost 4 bases. The V gene's germline CDR1 is MNHNS and CDR2 SASEGT. The CDR3 DNA reads as TGTGCCAGCAGTTCCACAGGGGGGGCCACTGAAGCTTTCTTT. Translation: CASSSTGGATEAFF.

The sample holds a few counts of this clone. The rearrangement links TRBV2 to TRBJ1-1; no definite D call. Trimming left V 1 base short and J 1 base short, with 10 bases between. CDR3 length equals 15 residues. CDR1 and CDR2 from the germline V gene are SNHLY and FYNNEI. The CDR3 DNA sequence: TGTGCCAGCAGTGAAGGTTTCCGCCAGAACACTGAAGCTTTCTTT. This gives the protein CASSEGFRQNTEAFF.

This sequence joins TRBV9 and TRBJ2-1; tentatively, D is TRBD2 (6 bases). Germline V gives CDR1 SGDLS, CDR2 YYNGEE. CDR3 length: 13 amino acids. The V and J ends lost 4 bases and 7 bases respectively, with 12 bases between them. CDR3 DNA: TGTGCCAGCAGCCCCCCGGCGGGAAATGAGCAGTTCTTC. It is translated as CASSPPAGNEQFF. The full variable domain, completed using reference TRBV9 and TRBJ2-1, is DSGVTQTPKHLITATGQRVTLRCSPRSGDLSVYWYQQSLDQGLQFLIQYYNGEERAKGNILERFSAQQFPDLHSELNLSSLELGDSALYFCASSPPAGNEQFFGPGTRLTVL.

Only one count was recorded for this clone. The genes are TRBV19 and TRBJ2-3, with D perhaps TRBD2 (6 bases). The germline V gene encodes CDR1 LNHDA and CDR2 SQIVND (reference sequence). With 2 bases removed from V and 11 bases from J, the gap between germline ends came to 20 bases. This CDR3 is 15 amino acids long. Here the CDR3 reads CASSINPGEARGQYF. Written as DNA, the CDR3 is TGTGCCAGTAGTATAAACCCGGGAGAGGCGAGGGGGCAGTATTTT.

The chain uses TRBV5-1 and TRBJ2-2; D is uncertain. This CDR3 spans 15 amino acids. CDR1 and CDR2 from the germline V gene are SGHRS and YFSETQ. V shed 0 bases and J shed 5 bases, with 11 bases lying between them. This chain's CDR3 is CASSLVGPRTGELFF. As DNA, the CDR3 is TGCGCCAGCAGCTTGGTGGGCCCTCGGACCGGGGAGCTGTTTTTT.